This T cell receptor beta chain was recorded in a study of post-analysis software for immune sequencing data. Study overall: Some patients lacked subtype; others had relapsing-remitting, secondary progressive or progressive-relapsing disease. General study points: About five TRBV segments (TRBV5-6, TRBV5-1 and TRBV20-1 among them) occurred more frequently in patients than in controls.

TCR beta cDNA libraries included unique molecular identifiers. MiXCR, applied by TCRdb to the PCR reads, yields one record per CDR3 protein. The sample gives approximately 630,000 distinct CDR3 sequences, approximately 60% of which show up once; approximately 11% is in the top ten. Of note for this clonotype: What it binds is not known.

Germline lookup yields CDR1 DFQATT and CDR2 SNEGSKA (reference sequence). Trimming removed 5 bases at V and 6 bases at J, with 17 bases between. The CDR3 is 14 residues long. The source of this sequence is a girl aged 2 to 9 with multiple sclerosis. The V gene is TRBV20-1, the J gene TRBJ2-1; D might be TRBD2 (7 bases). Sequencing used blood. Written as DNA, the CDR3 is TGCAGTGCTCAAAGGGGGGGGAAGGGCAATGAGCAGTTCTTC. It yields the protein CSAQRGGKGNEQFF.